A selection of T cell receptor beta chains follows, all from one sample in a study of OX40 agonist ivuxolimab in advanced cancers. TCRdb's copy holds only in-frame clones and misses some; the assay was immunoSEQ multiplex PCR. The sample includes around 91,000 clones, roughly 89% of them seen just once. The sample consisted of CD4+ or CD8+ T cells sorted from blood, taken in a trial of the OX40 agonist ivuxolimab. Receptor source: an adult with an advanced solid tumor such as melanoma, head and neck, liver or kidney cancer. CDR3s include the opening cysteine and the closing phenylalanine or tryptophan. Some rows have no size entry. The others give once, few or many, or a class for an expanded clone.

CDR3 protein: CASSSTDTQYF; clone size: -; V gene: TRBV5-1; J gene: TRBJ2-3
CDR3 protein: CASSSQGRGYGYTF; clone size: -; V gene: TRBV6-5; J gene: TRBJ1-2
CDR3 protein: CASSFNRGADTQYF; clone size: -; V gene: TRBV5-1; J gene: TRBJ2-3
CDR3 protein: CAIWTGEYNQPQHF; clone size: once; V gene: TRBV10-3; J gene: TRBJ1-5
CDR3 protein: CASSLAGPPSDIQYF; clone size: -; V gene: TRBV7-3; J gene: TRBJ2-4
CDR3 protein: CASSASGESTEAFF; clone size: -; V gene: TRBV9; J gene: TRBJ1-1
CDR3 protein: CASSRLMKETQYF; clone size: -; V gene: TRBV18; J gene: TRBJ2-5
CDR3 protein: CASSIWGTHTEAFF; clone size: few; V gene: TRBV19; J gene: TRBJ1-1
CDR3 protein: CASSLGANPSYNEQFF; clone size: -; V gene: TRBV7-7; J gene: TRBJ2-1
CDR3 protein: CASSVSSGTDTQYF; clone size: -; V gene: TRBV9; J gene: TRBJ2-3
CDR3 protein: CAIRGSRTDTQYF; clone size: -; V gene: TRBV10-3; J gene: TRBJ2-3
CDR3 protein: CATRPGQPTGQPQHF; clone size: -; V gene: TRBV15; J gene: TRBJ1-5
CDR3 protein: CASSQETGGTEAFF; clone size: -; V gene: TRBV5-1; J gene: TRBJ1-1
CDR3 protein: CASSYSLSNYGYTF; clone size: -; V gene: TRBV6-5; J gene: TRBJ1-2
CDR3 protein: CASSLGQGSGSYNEQFF; clone size: -; V gene: TRBV5-1; J gene: TRBJ2-1
CDR3 protein: CASSHITGSGELFF; clone size: -; V gene: TRBV11-2; J gene: TRBJ2-2
CDR3 protein: CASSPLGTVSSYEQYF; clone size: -; V gene: TRBV18; J gene: TRBJ2-7
CDR3 protein: CASSLDEYGTDTQYF; clone size: -; V gene: TRBV5-1; J gene: TRBJ2-3
CDR3 protein: CASSQETAGAYNEQFF; clone size: -; V gene: TRBV14; J gene: TRBJ2-1
CDR3 protein: CASSRRGLYNEQFF; clone size: -; V gene: TRBV19; J gene: TRBJ2-1
CDR3 protein: CASSIGGVLNTEAFF; clone size: -; V gene: TRBV19; J gene: TRBJ1-1
CDR3 protein: CASSLEAGRDTQYF; clone size: -; V gene: TRBV5-4; J gene: TRBJ2-3
CDR3 protein: CASSYSGTSDYEQYF; clone size: -; V gene: TRBV6-6; J gene: TRBJ2-7
CDR3 protein: CSETDVYGYTF; clone size: once; V gene: TRBV20-1; J gene: TRBJ1-2
CDR3 protein: CASSFRGPYGYTF; clone size: -; V gene: TRBV6-6; J gene: TRBJ1-2
CDR3 protein: CASSQEQGGFDTQYF; clone size: -; V gene: TRBV14; J gene: TRBJ2-3
CDR3 protein: CASSFRGGPPGEGGELFF; clone size: -; V gene: TRBV7-9; J gene: TRBJ2-2
CDR3 protein: CASSLNGGENTEAFF; clone size: -; V gene: TRBV11-2; J gene: TRBJ1-1
CDR3 protein: CASSGGVRTEAFF; clone size: once; V gene: TRBV28; J gene: TRBJ1-1
CDR3 protein: CASSPDRGGGYTF; clone size: -; V gene: TRBV7-8; J gene: TRBJ1-2
CDR3 protein: CASSYWGQLGSYEQYF; clone size: -; V gene: TRBV6-6; J gene: TRBJ2-7
CDR3 protein: CASRETGQGGNTIYF; clone size: -; V gene: TRBV19; J gene: TRBJ1-3
CDR3 protein: CASSLQGGNTEAFF; clone size: -; V gene: TRBV7-9; J gene: TRBJ1-1
CDR3 protein: CASSLTRETQYF; clone size: -; V gene: TRBV7-2; J gene: TRBJ2-5
CDR3 protein: CASSPSISNSGNTIYF; clone size: -; V gene: TRBV7-2; J gene: TRBJ1-3
CDR3 protein: CASTRTGADEKLFF; clone size: -; V gene: TRBV2; J gene: TRBJ1-4
CDR3 protein: CASSRQGSVDTEAFF; clone size: once; V gene: TRBV5-1; J gene: TRBJ1-1
CDR3 protein: CASSSGLGRTSGAPYEQYF; clone size: -; V gene: TRBV27; J gene: TRBJ2-7
CDR3 protein: CASSVGTGDGGYTF; clone size: -; V gene: TRBV9; J gene: TRBJ1-2
CDR3 protein: CASSEALGYNEQFF; clone size: -; V gene: TRBV2; J gene: TRBJ2-1
CDR3 protein: CASSRGRGADTQYF; clone size: -; V gene: TRBV18; J gene: TRBJ2-3
CDR3 protein: CASSYRMGLATQETQYF; clone size: -; V gene: TRBV4-2; J gene: TRBJ2-5
CDR3 protein: CASSPRQGVRTGELFF; clone size: -; V gene: TRBV7-2; J gene: TRBJ2-2
CDR3 protein: CASSDKTGDEQFF; clone size: -; V gene: TRBV9; J gene: TRBJ2-1
CDR3 protein: CASSRGTGSPLHF; clone size: -; V gene: TRBV18; J gene: TRBJ1-6
CDR3 protein: CASSPGLVNEQYF; clone size: -; V gene: TRBV7-8; J gene: TRBJ2-7
CDR3 protein: CASSQRESSGTLGETQYF; clone size: -; V gene: TRBV4-1; J gene: TRBJ2-5
CDR3 protein: CATSTRGVYRRDYEQYF; clone size: -; V gene: TRBV15; J gene: TRBJ2-7
CDR3 protein: CASSQVGGTGYGYTF; clone size: -; V gene: TRBV14; J gene: TRBJ1-2
CDR3 protein: CASRATRATEAFF; clone size: -; V gene: TRBV28; J gene: TRBJ1-1
CDR3 protein: CASSEGGGPYNEQFF; clone size: -; V gene: TRBV25-1; J gene: TRBJ2-1
CDR3 protein: CASSIGPGAVYGYTF; clone size: once; V gene: TRBV19; J gene: TRBJ1-2
CDR3 protein: CASSRDRAAGELFF; clone size: -; V gene: TRBV4-3; J gene: TRBJ2-2
CDR3 protein: CAWTSRANNQPQHF; clone size: -; V gene: TRBV30; J gene: TRBJ1-5
CDR3 protein: CASNPEGATQYF; clone size: few; V gene: TRBV6-6; J gene: TRBJ2-3
CDR3 protein: CASRSGGRGFGYTF; clone size: -; V gene: TRBV4-1; J gene: TRBJ1-2
CDR3 protein: CASSLAGGFNEQFF; clone size: -; V gene: TRBV28; J gene: TRBJ2-1
CDR3 protein: CAISETGSPEAFF; clone size: -; V gene: TRBV10-3; J gene: TRBJ1-1
CDR3 protein: CASSLGTGITEAFF; clone size: few; V gene: TRBV5-4; J gene: TRBJ1-1
CDR3 protein: CASRPLFGRTDTQYF; clone size: -; V gene: TRBV5-4; J gene: TRBJ2-3